Listed here is a single T cell receptor beta chain. Antigen specificity is unknown. The entry originates in a study of long-term antiretroviral therapy in people with HIV. Study results and caveats: Whereas controls had wider CDR3 length ranges, HIV repertoires had narrower ones.

Survey-level resolution applied to immunoSEQ assay v3.0. Per sample, sequencing targeted roughly 40,000-55,000 T-cell genomes. This table comes from immunoSEQ multiplex PCR, and its TCRdb copy is limited to in-frame clones, with some not included. Here the sample spans approximately 19,000 clones, around 87% being singletons. Per germline, CDR1 SGHVS and CDR2 FNYEAQ. V gave up 4 bases and J gave up 4 bases, with 13 bases separating them. This CDR3 is 15 amino acids long. The TCR was taken from a woman in her 50s with HIV. The sequenced sample was unsorted PBMCs, obtained just under 2.7 years after starting antiretroviral therapy. The V and J genes are TRBV7-6 and TRBJ1-4; D is ambiguous. CDR3 DNA: TGTGCCAGCAGCTCTTCCGGGTCTCTTAATGAAAAACTGTTTTTT. It codes for CASSSSGSLNEKLFF.